These 26 T cell receptor beta chains came from one sample sequenced in a study of CD4 and CD8 cells across lung adenocarcinoma regions. Using its own MiXCR run on the PCR reads, TCRdb lists one record per CDR3 protein. The sample yields some 10,000 distinct CDR3 sequences, 35% to 60% seen once. Specimen: CD8+ T cells from the margin of a lung tumor. These receptor sequences come from a male donor with lung adenocarcinoma. The CD4 and CD8 labels of this study may be unreliable.

This clonotype was counted only a few times. The CDR3 coding sequence is TGTGCCAGCAGCGTAGCGGGGGTCAACACCGGGGAGCTGTTTTTT. This sequence encodes CASSVAGVNTGELFF. The V call is TRBV9, the J call TRBJ2-2; D is possibly TRBD2 (6 bases). V gave up 0 bases and J gave up 2 bases, with 8 bases separating them. Germline-derived CDR1 and CDR2 are SGDLS and YYNGEE. This CDR3 region has 15 residues.

The V and J genes are TRBV12-3 or TRBV12-4 and TRBJ2-1; a weak D match, TRBD2 (6 bases). Near its end, the DNA agrees better with TRBJ2-5, so the J call may be wrong. The CDR3 totals 13 residues. The DNA for the CDR3 is TGTGCCAGCAGTATCCAAAGTGGGGGGATCCAGTACTTC. It specifies CASSIQSGGIQYF.

In its sample, this clonotype was seen a few times. The chain couples TRBV12-3 or TRBV12-4 to TRBJ2-2; TRBD2 matches at 15 bases. V gave up 6 bases and J gave up 7 bases; unmatched junction bases: 3. This CDR3 comprises 15 residues. DNA for the CDR3: TGTGCCAGCAGCGGACTAGCGGGAGGGAACGGGGAGCTGTTTTTT. It specifies CASSGLAGGNGELFF.

Ten or more counts support this clonotype. The gene calls are TRBV6-1 and TRBJ1-3; D is uncertain. Trimming stripped 6 bases from V and 4 bases from J, with 13 bases between. The germline V gene has CDR1 MNHNS and CDR2 SASEGT. The length of the CDR3 is 14 residues. The CDR3 bases are TGTGCCAGCAGGAAGGAGAATTCAGGAAACACCATATATTTT. It is translated as CASRKENSGNTIYF.

This clonotype was seen a handful of times. The gene calls are TRBV6-1 and TRBJ2-1; D might be TRBD2 (5 bases). Trimming stripped 6 bases from V and 2 bases from J, with 8 bases between. The V gene's germline CDR1 is MNHNS and CDR2 SASEGT. The CDR3 is 13 residues long. CDR3 bases: TGTGCCAGCAGAGGTAGCGCCTACAATGAGCAGTTCTTC. Translating gives CASRGSAYNEQFF.

This clonotype was seen a single time. For the CDR3, the DNA is TGTGCCAGCAGTTTTTATGGGGGCCACAATGAGCAGTTCTTC. This translates into CASSFYGGHNEQFF. The V gene is TRBV28, the J gene TRBJ2-1, with TRBD1 as a possible D gene (6 bases). This CDR3 region has 14 residues. The germline V gene has CDR1 MDHEN and CDR2 SYDVKM. V gave up 3 bases and J gave up 5 bases, with 11 bases separating them.

This clonotype was seen ten or more times. The CDR3 loop reads CASSEPWTGFYEQYF. DNA for the CDR3: TGTGCCAGCAGTGAGCCCTGGACAGGGTTTTACGAGCAGTACTTC. The chain recombines TRBV6-1 with TRBJ2-1, with TRBD1 identical over 8 bases. The J call may be incorrect, as the DNA end agrees better with TRBJ2-7. This CDR3 region has 15 residues. CDR1 MNHNS and CDR2 SASEGT come from the germline V gene.

In this sample, this clonotype turned up many times. J is TRBJ2-2 and V is TRBV25-1, with D perhaps TRBD2 (6 bases). From germline, CDR1 is MGHDK and CDR2 SYGVNS. V lost 8 bases and J 4 bases, leaving 8 bases between the germline ends. CDR3 size: 12 residues. The CDR3: CASGGSTGELFF. In nucleotides, the CDR3 is TGTGCCAGCGGGGGGAGCACCGGGGAGCTGTTTTTT.

This clonotype is deemed medium-sized. The CDR3 DNA sequence: TGTGCCAGCAGCAAGTTAGCGGGAGGGTACAATGAGCAGTTCTTC. This codes for CASSKLAGGYNEQFF. This rearrangement joins TRBV11-2 to TRBJ2-1, with TRBD2 matching over 11 bases. V lost 5 bases to trimming and J lost 4 bases; unmatched junction nucleotides: 4. There are 15 residues in the CDR3. CDR1 is SGHAT, CDR2 FQNNGV, per germline.

About this clonotype itself: Relative to the germline gene, one junction end is altered; a read error may explain this. V is TRBV10-2 and J is TRBJ2-3, with D possibly being TRBD1 or TRBD2 (5 bases each). CDR1 WSHSY and CDR2 SAAADI come from the germline V gene. This CDR3 contains 14 residues. Here the CDR3 DNA reads TGCGCCAGCAGTGGGCTAGTGGGGACCGGGGAGCAGTTTTTT. This codes for CASSGLVGTGEQFF.

At least ten counts were recorded for this clonotype. The rearrangement uses TRBV28 and TRBJ2-3; 8 nucleotides agree with TRBD1. The CDR3 is 15 amino acids. V lost 5 bases and J lost 2; bases outside the gene matches: 6. Germline CDR1 and CDR2: MDHEN and SYDVKM. The CDR3 sequence: CASSPPDRDTDTQYF. The CDR3 DNA is TGTGCCAGCAGTCCCCCGGACAGGGACACAGATACGCAGTATTTT.

This clonotype is labeled large. This sequence joins TRBV6-5 and TRBJ2-3, with D uncertain. Per germline, CDR1 MNHEY and CDR2 SVGAGI. The V gene lost 4 bases and the J gene lost 5 bases, with 7 bases spanning the gap. The CDR3 is made up of 12 amino acids. For the CDR3, the DNA is TGTGCCAGCAGTTCGATGGGAGATACGCAGTATTTT. Translated: CASSSMGDTQYF.

As DNA, the CDR3 is TGTGCCAGCTCCCGGGACAGGGCTTACAATGAGCAGTTCTTC. Protein sequence: CASSRDRAYNEQFF. This chain joins TRBV6-1 and TRBJ2-1; 9 nucleotides match TRBD1. V shed 8 bases and J 4 bases; nucleotides not matched to a gene: 6. CDR1 is MNHNS, CDR2 SASEGT, per germline. The CDR3 consists of 14 residues.

The V gene is TRBV12-3 or TRBV12-4, the J gene TRBJ2-1; weak D call: TRBD2 (5 bases). V dropped 5 bases and J dropped 7 bases, with 6 bases sitting between them. CDR3 length: 11 residues. CDR3 loop: CASSGGNEQFF. In nucleotides, the CDR3 is TGTGCCAGCAGTGGAGGAAATGAGCAGTTCTTC.

This clonotype was found a few times. V usage is TRBV6-5 and J usage is TRBJ2-1, with 11 nucleotides matching TRBD2. V dropped 0 bases and J dropped 5; count of bases not matched to a gene: 3. The CDR3 contains 16 residues. From germline, CDR1 is MNHEY and CDR2 SVGAGI. The CDR3 sequence is CASSYSSGGADNEQFF. The CDR3 nucleotides are TGTGCCAGCAGTTACTCTAGCGGGGGGGCGGACAATGAGCAGTTCTTC.

The V call is TRBV9, the J call TRBJ2-1, with 9 bases identical to TRBD2. The CDR3 is made up of 15 amino acids. The trim removed 4 bases at V and 9 bases at J, leaving 11 bases unmatched. Germline lookup yields CDR1 SGDLS and CDR2 YYNGEE. CDR3 amino acids: CASSQIAGAWGEQFF. Written as DNA, the CDR3 is TGTGCCAGCAGCCAAATAGCGGGAGCGTGGGGTGAGCAGTTCTTC.

This clonotype was seen only a few times. This rearrangement joins TRBV27 to TRBJ2-1; no firm D call. Matching the DNA end better, TRBJ2-7 makes the J call doubtful. Germline loops: CDR1 MNHEY, CDR2 SMNVEV (reference sequence). The CDR3 sequence is 14 residues long. CDR3 region: CASSSTPPSYEQYF. As DNA, the CDR3 is TGTGCCAGCAGTAGCACCCCGCCCAGCTACGAGCAGTACTTC.

This clonotype was found many times. The V gene is TRBV7-8, the J gene TRBJ2-3; 10 bases map to TRBD1. This CDR3 has 16 amino acids. The ends lost 5 bases at V and 4 bases at J; junction bases unmatched: 9. The germline V gene has CDR1 SGHVS and CDR2 FQNEAQ. Written as DNA, the CDR3 is TGTGCCAGCAGCATCCGGGACAGGGGAAAGTCAGATACGCAGTATTTT. Amino acids: CASSIRDRGKSDTQYF.

This clonotype was counted between two and nine times. The chain recombines TRBV10-2 with TRBJ2-5; D perhaps matches TRBD1 (5 bases). The J call may be in error: the DNA end matches TRBJ2-7 better. CDR1 and CDR2 (germline): WSHSY, SAAADI. This CDR3 has 14 amino acids. The CDR3 DNA reads TGCGCCAGCGGCACGAGACAGTTTGGTCACGAGCAGTACTTC. It specifies CASGTRQFGHEQYF.

In its sample, this clonotype was seen many times. The rearrangement links TRBV10-1 to TRBJ1-1; weak D call: TRBD1 (5 bases). This CDR3 contains 12 residues. Germline-derived CDR1 and CDR2 are WNHNN and SYGVQD (reference sequence). V was pared by 9 bases and J by 5 bases, with 13 bases between. CDR3 loop: CASMGGGTEAFF. CDR3 coding DNA: TGCGCCAGTATGGGGGGGGGGACTGAAGCTTTCTTT.

Regarding this clonotype: Because it lacks the conserved phenylalanine or tryptophan at the end, this CDR3 is likely a read error. No DNA is shown, since the ends of the CDR3 on it are uncertain; the CDR3 is the one TCRdb lists. J is TRBJ2-5 and V is TRBV6-1. Including both end residues, the CDR3 is 14 amino acids long. Germline values: CDR1 MNHNS, CDR2 SASEGT. The CDR3 protein is CASILLHTAESQHL.

The sample holds a few counts of this clonotype. The J gene is TRBJ2-3, the V gene TRBV14, with D perhaps TRBD1 or TRBD2 (5 bases each). Trimming pared 1 base from V and 8 bases from J, leaving 10 bases between. In germline, CDR1 is SGHDN, CDR2 FVKESK. The CDR3 is made up of 13 amino acids. CDR3 sequence reads: CASSQGIGATQYF. The DNA for the CDR3 is TGTGCCAGCAGCCAAGGAATCGGGGCTACGCAGTATTTT.

The CDR3 spells CASSPRPQGQGDQPQHF. The CDR3 nucleotides are TGCGCCAGCAGCCCCCGACCGCAGGGACAGGGAGATCAGCCCCAGCATTTT. This rearrangement joins TRBV4-1 to TRBJ1-5; TRBD1 agrees at 9 bases. Germline CDR1 is MGHRA and CDR2 is YSYEKL. V lost 4 bases to trimming and J lost 5 bases; unmatched junction nucleotides: 12. The CDR3 has 17 amino acids.

The genes are TRBV3-1 and TRBJ2-3; maybe TRBD2 (6 bases). With 4 bases removed from V and 7 bases from J, the gap between germline ends came to 18 bases. This CDR3 is 15 amino acids long. Germline CDR1 LGHDT, CDR2 YNNKEL (reference sequence). The CDR3 bases are TGTGCCAGCAGCCCAAGACTAGATCCCCCAAATACGCAGTATTTT. It is translated as CASSPRLDPPNTQYF.

Turning to this clonotype: The junction departs from the called germline gene at one end, perhaps through a read error. The genes are TRBV7-2 and TRBJ2-2; 8 nucleotides line up with TRBD1. Germline loops: CDR1 SGHTA, CDR2 FQGNSA. The CDR3 runs to 17 residues. CDR3 region: CASSFFGQGGPPQGAVF. In DNA form, the CDR3 reads TGTGCCAGCAGCTTTTTCGGACAGGGCGGTCCCCCCCAGGGAGCTGTTTTT.

Here the CDR3 DNA reads TGTGCCGCGGGTTTAGAGGCCGGGGTCCCAGAGACCCAGTACTTC. Translation gives CAAGLEAGVPETQYF. The V gene is TRBV27, the J gene TRBJ2-5; D might be TRBD2 (5 bases). CDR3 size: 15 residues. V was shortened by 11 bases and J by 4 bases, with 23 bases between the two germline ends. The germline V gene encodes CDR1 MNHEY and CDR2 SMNVEV (reference sequence).